The rows below give T cell receptor beta chains drawn from one sample of a study of regulatory T cells in long-lasting Graves disease. TCRdb independently ran MiXCR on the multiplex PCR reads; one entry per CDR3 protein. This table holds about 530,000 distinct CDR3 sequences, approximately 16% found once. These data were also filed under a second study, of T cells in Graves' hyperthyroidism and ophthalmopathy.

Source: peripheral blood mononuclear cells (PBMCs), taken at new diagnosis, from a patient treated with antithyroid drugs. These TCRs come from a woman aged 35-65 years with Graves disease. Each CDR3 is given with its conserved first and last residue. Fields, in order: clone size, J gene, D gene, V gene, CDR3 DNA, CDR3 protein. D genes are given only for firm matches. Clone sizes are given selectively: once, few, many, or a class where the clone is expanded.

many,TRBJ2-3,.,TRBV5-1,TGCGCCAGCAGCTTAGCAGGGCAAGATACGCAGTATTTT,CASSLAGQDTQYF
many,TRBJ1-1,TRBD1,TRBV20-1,TGCAGTGCTAGATCCGGGACAGGGGGCCCTGAAGCTTTCTTT,CSARSGTGGPEAFF
.,TRBJ1-6,.,TRBV3-1,TGTGCCACCGGACTGGGACTTGATAATTCACCCCTCCACTTT,CATGLGLDNSPLHF
.,TRBJ2-7,.,TRBV3-1,TGTGCCAGCAGCCGAGTTGCGGCCTTAGGCGAGCAGTACTTC,CASSRVAALGEQYF
many,TRBJ1-5,.,TRBV3-1,TGTGCCAGCAGCCAAGAACCTGGAGGCAATCAGCCCCAGCATTTT,CASSQEPGGNQPQHF
many,TRBJ2-7,TRBD2,TRBV2,TGTGCCAGCCTGACCTTCGGACTAGCTATCGACGAGCAGTACTTC,CASLTFGLAIDEQYF
.,TRBJ2-7,.,TRBV29-1,TGCAGCGTTGGGGACGTGGGGACGCGTGGACCCAAATACGAGCAGTACTTC,CSVGDVGTRGPKYEQYF
.,TRBJ2-5,TRBD1,TRBV20-1,TGCAGTGCTATTAGAGAGAGGGACAGGGGGCGCGAGACCCAGTACTTC,CSAIRERDRGRETQYF
many,TRBJ2-5,.,TRBV3-1,TGTGCCAGCCGGGGGTGGGAGACCCAGTACTTC,CASRGWETQYF
few,TRBJ2-1,TRBD2,TRBV4-1,TGCGCCAGCAGCCACCTAGCGGGGGGGCCGGGCAATGAGCAGTTCTTC,CASSHLAGGPGNEQFF
many,TRBJ1-1,.,TRBV5-8,TGTGCCAGCAGCTTAGTAGGAATGAACACTGAAGCTTTCTTT,CASSLVGMNTEAFF
few,TRBJ2-1,.,TRBV29-1,TGCAGCGTGGAACTCAGGAACTCCTACAATGAGCAGTTCTTC,CSVELRNSYNEQFF
many,TRBJ1-1,.,TRBV10-2,TGCGCCACGAACCCAAGGAGGGAGACTGAAGCTTTCTTT,CATNPRRETEAFF
many,TRBJ2-7,.,TRBV11-2,TGTGCCAGCACCCTAGGGTACGAGCAGTACTTC,CASTLGYEQYF
many,TRBJ2-7,TRBD2,TRBV4-1,TGCGCCAGCAGCCAAGTATTAGCGGGGGTGGACGAGCAGTACTTC,CASSQVLAGVDEQYF
many,TRBJ1-2,.,TRBV12-3/TRBV12-4,TGTGCCAGCAGTCCGGCTGGGGGCAATGGCTACACCTTC,CASSPAGGNGYTF
many,TRBJ2-7,.,TRBV7-8,TGTGCCAGCAGCTTAGGGGAGGCAGGGGAGCTGTACTTC,CASSLGEAGELYF
many,TRBJ2-5,TRBD2,TRBV20-1,TGCAGTGTTCCACCGACTAGCGGGGGCGAGACCCAGTACTTC,CSVPPTSGGETQYF
few,TRBJ2-2,TRBD2,TRBV11-2,TGTGCCAGCAGCTTAGTAAGCGGGGGGAACACCGGGGAGCTGTTTTTT,CASSLVSGGNTGELFF
.,TRBJ1-1,TRBD1,TRBV5-5,TGTGCCAGCAGCACCCGACAGGGTTGGGGCACTGAAGCTTTCTTT,CASSTRQGWGTEAFF
few,TRBJ2-5,TRBD2,TRBV3-1,TGCGCCAGCAGTGGGGGACTAGCGGGGGCTCGAGAGACCCAGTACTTC,CASSGGLAGARETQYF
many,TRBJ2-7,.,TRBV11-2,TGTGCCAGCAGCACAGACCCCATCTACGAGCAGTACTTC,CASSTDPIYEQYF
.,TRBJ2-1,.,TRBV6-7,TGTGCCAGCAGTCCAAAACGAGGTGAAGCAATACGGGATGAGCAGTTCTTC,CASSPKRGEAIRDEQFF
many,TRBJ2-2,.,TRBV12-3/TRBV12-4,TGTGCCAGCAGTCATGATACCGGGGAGCTGTTTTTT,CASSHDTGELFF
few,TRBJ1-6,TRBD1,TRBV10-3,TGTGCCATCAGTGAGGATTACGGCAGGGGGGATAATTCACCCCTCCACTTT,CAISEDYGRGDNSPLHF
.,TRBJ2-2,TRBD2,TRBV20-1,TGCAGTGCTAGCGGGCTAGCGGGGGGCGCCAACACCGGGGAGCTGTTTTTT,CSASGLAGGANTGELFF
few,TRBJ2-1,.,TRBV5-5,TGTGCCAGCAGCTTGGGACAATATGAGCAGTTCTTC,CASSLGQYEQFF
many,TRBJ2-7,.,TRBV6-1,TGTGCCAGCAACCCACAGGCGAGCTCCTACGAGCAGTACTTC,CASNPQASSYEQYF
few,TRBJ2-5,TRBD1,TRBV6-1,TGTGCCAGCAGTCACCCTCACAGCCAGGGGGCGGAGACCCAGTACTTC,CASSHPHSQGAETQYF
many,TRBJ2-3,.,TRBV7-9,TGTGCCAGCAGCCCCTCAGGTGCGGGTACGCAGTATTTT,CASSPSGAGTQYF
.,TRBJ2-2,.,TRBV2,TGTGCCAGCAGTGAAGCCACCACCGGGGAGCTGTTTTTT,CASSEATTGELFF
many,TRBJ2-7,.,TRBV7-8,TGTGCCAGCAGCTTAGTTGCTAACCTAGGCGAGCAGTACTTC,CASSLVANLGEQYF
many,TRBJ2-1,TRBD1,TRBV19,TGTGCCAGTAGTTCCACCGACCGGGACAGGGGATACAATGAGCAGTTCTTC,CASSSTDRDRGYNEQFF
.,TRBJ2-5,TRBD2,TRBV7-2,TGTGCCAGCAGCTCCCTCCGAAGGCCCCGGGGGGTGGGGAAAGAGACCCAGTACTTC,CASSSLRRPRGVGKETQYF
.,TRBJ2-1,.,TRBV12-3/TRBV12-4,TGTGCCAGCAGTGTCCCCGGGACCGCGGGCAATGAGCAGTTCTTC,CASSVPGTAGNEQFF
few,TRBJ1-3,TRBD1,TRBV28,TGTGCCAGCGGACAGGGCCAAATCTCTGGAAACACCATATATTTT,CASGQGQISGNTIYF
few,TRBJ2-7,.,TRBV28,TGTGCCAGCCAAATCAGGGGTTACGAGCAGTACTTC,CASQIRGYEQYF
many,TRBJ2-1,.,TRBV27,TGTGCCAGCAAGGCTAGCGCAGTTCAGGTGCAGTTCTTC,CASKASAVQVQFF
few,TRBJ1-2,.,TRBV7-8,TGTGCCAGCAGCTTAATTGGTCAGGGTTATGGCTATGGCTACACCTTC,CASSLIGQGYGYGYTF
many,TRBJ1-4,TRBD1,TRBV6-1,TGTGCCAGCAGGACGGGACAGTCGGGAAAACTGTTTTTT,CASRTGQSGKLFF
many,TRBJ1-2,.,TRBV5-6,TGTGCCAGCAGCTTGGAGGGATGGTTATCGACGGCCTACACCTTC,CASSLEGWLSTAYTF
few,TRBJ1-1,TRBD1,TRBV6-4,TGTGCCAGCAAGATGGACAGGGGGCACACTGAAGCTTTCTTT,CASKMDRGHTEAFF
many,TRBJ1-1,.,TRBV10-2,TGCGCCAGCAGTGAAGCCGCTGCGAACACTGAAGCTTTCTTT,CASSEAAANTEAFF
many,TRBJ2-5,TRBD2,TRBV28,TGTGCCAGCAGTTGGTCTCGTCGACTAGCGGGGGGCAGAGAGACCCAGTACTTC,CASSWSRRLAGGRETQYF
.,TRBJ1-5,.,TRBV12-3/TRBV12-4,TGTGCCAGCAGCAAGGCCCGGGGGGGGGAGCAGCCCCAGCATTTT,CASSKARGGEQPQHF
many,TRBJ1-1,.,TRBV28,TGTGCCAGCTCACCACAGGGAGTAGACACTGAAGCTTTCTTT,CASSPQGVDTEAFF
many,TRBJ2-1,.,TRBV28,TGTGCCAGCAGTTCGTATACGGGGGGCAGCTCCTACAATGAGCAGTTCTTC,CASSSYTGGSSYNEQFF
many,TRBJ2-3,.,TRBV29-1,TGCAGCGTAGTGACTCTTTTCACAGATACGCAGTATTTT,CSVVTLFTDTQYF